The clone carrying this T cell receptor beta chain was seen a handful of times. Its antigen remains unknown. Via MiXCR, TCRdb re-called the 5' RACE reads, giving one row per CDR3 protein. The profile shows about 260,000 distinct CDR3 sequences, about 7% of them singletons. The entry originates in a study of identical twins. Study-wide findings and caveats: Those out-of-frame alpha sequences shared by twins showed an excess of low generation probability. Abundant cord blood beta clonotypes carried fewer insertions; memory repertoires showed none.

Trimming left V 1 base short and J 5 bases short, with 19 bases between. The CDR3 consists of 17 residues. Looked up from germline, CDR1 is LGHDT and CDR2 is YNNKEL (reference sequence). Each donor (without exception) was a healthy Caucasian. Separately, the same data were catalogued under a study of yellow fever vaccine responses in identical twins.

The chain links TRBV3-1 to TRBJ2-3, with a possible D match to TRBD2 (6 bases). Specimen: memory (CD45RO+) T cells sorted from blood. This TCR was sampled from a woman under 30 in good health. The CDR3 DNA sequence: TGTGCCAGCAGCCAAGGGTATGGGGGACCAGCGGGAGATACGCAGTATTTT. Encoded protein: CASSQGYGGPAGDTQYF.